This T cell receptor (beta chain) was obtained from a study of T cell responses to AZD1222 COVID-19 vaccine. Produced via immunoSEQ multiplex PCR; TCRdb's table is partial and in-frame only. The sample yields 150,000 to 180,000 clones, over 85% seen once. As concerns this clone: Antigen unknown.

Study outcomes and limitations: Increased Spike-specific TCR breadth and depth were observed after two AZD1222 doses.

The germline CDR1 and CDR2 sequences are LGHNA and YSLEER. The germline V and J ends were trimmed by 0 bases and 10 bases, with 10 bases remaining between them. There are 14 residues in the CDR3. V gene TRBV4-3 combines with J gene TRBJ1-6; TRBD1 might be the D (6 bases). The receptor was isolated from an adult in good health. The source material was peripheral blood, sampled on day 0 of AZD1222 vaccination. The chain's CDR3 is CASSQDWRGSPLHF. CDR3 coding DNA: TGCGCCAGCAGCCAAGATTGGAGGGGGTCACCCCTCCACTTT.